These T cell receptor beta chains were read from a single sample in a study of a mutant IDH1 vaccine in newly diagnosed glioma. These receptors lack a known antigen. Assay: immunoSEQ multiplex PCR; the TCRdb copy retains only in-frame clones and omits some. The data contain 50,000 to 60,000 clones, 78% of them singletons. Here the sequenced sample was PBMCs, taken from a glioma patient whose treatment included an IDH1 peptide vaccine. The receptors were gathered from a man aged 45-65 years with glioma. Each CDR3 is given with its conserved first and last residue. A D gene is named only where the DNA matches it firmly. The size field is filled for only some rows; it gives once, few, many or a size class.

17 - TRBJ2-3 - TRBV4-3 CASSQDYSDGATDTQYF TGCGCCAGCAGCCAAGATTATAGCGACGGGGCCACAGATACGCAGTATTTT
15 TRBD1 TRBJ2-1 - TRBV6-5 CASSLTGVTYNEQFF TGTGCCAGCAGTCTGACAGGGGTGACCTACAATGAGCAGTTCTTC
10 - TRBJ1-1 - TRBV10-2 CASTGPEAFF TGCGCCAGTACCGGGCCTGAAGCTTTCTTT
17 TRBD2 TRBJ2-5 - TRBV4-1 CASRQTLAGDPEETQHF TGCGCCAGCAGACAAACGCTAGCGGGAGATCCTGAAGAGACCCAGCACTTC
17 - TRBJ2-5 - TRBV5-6 CASSELGSGTSQETQYF TGTGCCAGCAGCGAGCTGGGCTCAGGGACGTCGCAAGAGACCCAGTACTTC
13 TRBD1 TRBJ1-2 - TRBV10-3 CAIGTGGTYGYTF TGTGCCATCGGGACAGGGGGGACCTATGGCTACACCTTC
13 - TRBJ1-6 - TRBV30 CAWRGAANSPLHF TGTGCCTGGAGGGGGGCCGCTAATTCACCCCTCCACTTT
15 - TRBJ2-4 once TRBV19 CASSKVNQAKNIQYF TGTGCCAGTAGTAAGGTAAATCAAGCCAAAAACATTCAGTACTTC
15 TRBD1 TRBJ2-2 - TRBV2 CATRRDRVYTGELFF TGTGCCACGAGAAGGGACAGGGTGTACACCGGGGAGCTGTTTTTT
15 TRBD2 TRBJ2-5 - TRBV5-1 CASSLALAGGQTQYF TGCGCCAGCAGCTTGGCTCTAGCGGGGGGGCAGACCCAGTACTTC
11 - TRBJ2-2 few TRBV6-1 CASRHTGELFF TGTGCCAGCCGTCACACCGGGGAGCTGTTTTTT
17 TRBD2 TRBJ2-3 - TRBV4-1 CASSQEGGLEVGDTQYF TGCGCCAGCAGCCAAGAGGGAGGACTAGAAGTCGGAGATACGCAGTATTTT
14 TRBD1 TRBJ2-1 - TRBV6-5 CASSPSGGGNEQFF TGTGCCAGCAGCCCCTCAGGGGGTGGGAATGAGCAGTTCTTC
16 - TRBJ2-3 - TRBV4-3 CASSLQDYRKGDTQYF TGCGCCAGCAGCCTCCAGGACTATCGCAAGGGAGATACGCAGTATTTT
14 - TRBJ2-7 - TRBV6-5 CASNAGALLNEQYF TGTGCCAGCAACGCGGGGGCCCTCCTGAACGAGCAGTACTTC
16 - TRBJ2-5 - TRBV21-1 CASSRPGLADQETQYF TGTGCCAGCAGCCGACCGGGACTAGCGGATCAAGAGACCCAGTACTTC
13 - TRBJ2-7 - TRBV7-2 CASSPRLGYEQYF TGTGCCAGCAGCCCCCGCCTGGGCTACGAGCAGTACTTC
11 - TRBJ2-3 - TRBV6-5 CASRQANTQYF TGTGCCAGCCGGCAGGCTAATACGCAGTATTTT
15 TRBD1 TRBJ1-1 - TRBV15 CATSRDLTGGGKAFF TGTGCCACCAGCAGAGATCTGACAGGGGGCGGGAAAGCTTTCTTT
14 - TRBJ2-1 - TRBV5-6 CASSFSQLGNEQFF TGTGCCAGCAGCTTCTCTCAGCTAGGCAATGAGCAGTTCTTC
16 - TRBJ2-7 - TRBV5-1 CASSLLFTGSSYEQYF TGCGCCAGCAGCTTGCTATTTACGGGGAGCTCCTACGAGCAGTACTTC
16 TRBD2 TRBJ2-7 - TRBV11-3 CASSPNRLALWYEQYF TGTGCCAGCAGCCCAAATAGACTAGCCTTGTGGTACGAGCAGTACTTC
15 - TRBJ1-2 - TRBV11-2 CASSPGRNSNYGYTF TGTGCCAGCAGCCCAGGACGGAACTCTAACTATGGCTACACCTTC
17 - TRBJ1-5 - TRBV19 CASSMDRLGGSNQPQHF TGTGCCAGTAGTATGGACCGCCTGGGTGGGAGCAATCAGCCCCAGCATTTT
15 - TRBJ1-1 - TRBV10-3 CAISPTGGTHTEAFF TGTGCCATCAGCCCTACGGGGGGTACTCACACTGAAGCTTTCTTT
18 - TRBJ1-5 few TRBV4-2 CASSQDVGWGVGGQPQHF TGTGCCAGCAGCCAAGATGTTGGGTGGGGGGTCGGTGGCCAGCCCCAGCATTTT
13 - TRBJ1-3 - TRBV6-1 CASSGGLGNTIYF TGTGCCAGCAGTGGAGGGCTTGGAAACACCATATATTTT
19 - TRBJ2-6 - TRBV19 CASSIALGTPSSGANVLTF TGTGCCAGTAGTATAGCGTTAGGGACACCCTCCTCTGGGGCCAACGTCCTGACTTTC
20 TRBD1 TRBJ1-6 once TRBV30 CAWSVLRGTGGIAYNSPLHF TGTGCCTGGAGTGTACTGAGAGGGACAGGGGGCATCGCCTATAATTCACCCCTCCACTTT
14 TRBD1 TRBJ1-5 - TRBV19 CASSWDRTRQPQHF TGTGCCAGTAGCTGGGACAGAACCAGACAGCCCCAGCATTTT
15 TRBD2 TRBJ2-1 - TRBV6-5 CASRSSGGAGNEQFF TGTGCCAGCAGAAGTAGCGGGGGGGCCGGGAATGAGCAGTTCTTC
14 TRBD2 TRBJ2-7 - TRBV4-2 CASSQSGLAGEQYF TGTGCCAGCAGCCAATCGGGACTAGCGGGGGAGCAGTACTTC
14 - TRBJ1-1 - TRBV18 CASSPPMGNTEAFF TGTGCCAGCTCACCACCGATGGGGAACACTGAAGCTTTCTTT
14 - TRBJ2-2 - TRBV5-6 CASSYLDSTGELFF TGTGCCAGCAGCTACTTAGACAGCACCGGGGAGCTGTTTTTT
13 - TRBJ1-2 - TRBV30 CAWSVDSRYGYTF TGTGCCTGGAGTGTAGACAGCCGGTATGGCTACACCTTC
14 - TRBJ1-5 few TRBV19 CASSIENVRQPQHF TGTGCCAGTAGTATAGAGAACGTGAGGCAGCCCCAGCATTTT
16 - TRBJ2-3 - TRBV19 CASSIELTSWTDTQYF TGTGCCAGTAGTATAGAGCTGACTAGTTGGACAGATACGCAGTATTTT